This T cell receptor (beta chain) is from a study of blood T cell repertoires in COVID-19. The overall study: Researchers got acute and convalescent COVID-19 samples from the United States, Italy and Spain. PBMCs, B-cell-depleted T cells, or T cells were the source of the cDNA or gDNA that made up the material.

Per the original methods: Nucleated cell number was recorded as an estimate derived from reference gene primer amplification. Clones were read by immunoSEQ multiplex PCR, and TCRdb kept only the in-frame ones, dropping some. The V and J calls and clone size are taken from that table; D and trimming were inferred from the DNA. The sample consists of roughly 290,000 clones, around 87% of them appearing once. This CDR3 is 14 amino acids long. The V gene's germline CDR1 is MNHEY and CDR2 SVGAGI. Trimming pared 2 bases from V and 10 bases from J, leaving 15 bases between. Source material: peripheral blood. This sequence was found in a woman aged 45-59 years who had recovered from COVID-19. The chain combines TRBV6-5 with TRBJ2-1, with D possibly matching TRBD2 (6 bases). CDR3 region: CASSYARAGGEQFF. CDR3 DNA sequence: TGTGCCAGCAGTTACGCGCGAGCGGGCGGCGAGCAGTTCTTC.